This T cell receptor beta chain was retrieved from a study of T-cell memory formation after mild COVID-19. Broader study findings: CD4/CD8 balance held among clones contracting day 15 to 85, and later expanders leaned CD4+. Some responding clones appeared in pre-infection memory, suggesting cross-reactive memory joined.

The table lists this clonotype with many counts. Its specificity is unknown. Employing constant-segment primers, 5'RACE generated TCR alpha and TCR beta cDNA libraries bearing sample barcodes and UMIs. A single record per CDR3 protein comes from TCRdb applying MiXCR to the 5' RACE reads. The sample contains 100,000 to 150,000 distinct CDR3 sequences, less than 6.5% of which appear only once. This CDR3 is built from 14 residues. V shed 4 bases, J shed 1 base, and the junction held 3 bases outside the gene matches. Germline assignment: CDR1 SGHKS and CDR2 YYEKEE (reference sequence). J is TRBJ1-1 and V is TRBV5-5; TRBD1 agrees at 8 bases. This TCR derives from an adult woman who had mild COVID-19 (a few samples of this study predate the infection). Cell type and time point are not known. Sequencing was performed on PBMCs or a T cell subset sorted from them (not recorded which). The CDR3 nucleotides are TGTGCCAGCAGCCCCGGGACAGGGAACACTGAAGCTTTCTTT. Protein sequence: CASSPGTGNTEAFF.